The 26 T cell receptor beta chains reported below all come from one sample, sequenced in a study of glioma-infiltrating T cells. Using RNA template, CDR3s of TCR alpha and beta were amplified with iRepertoire arm-PCR. In TCRdb, the multiplex PCR reads were re-called with MiXCR into one record per CDR3 protein. The table lists about 140,000 distinct CDR3 sequences, about two fifths of them singletons. Sequencing was carried out using glioma tissue, nonneoplastic brain tissue, or PBMCs (not recorded which). The receptors originated from a human donor with low-grade glioma or glioblastoma, undergoing nonglioma brain surgery, or in good health (not recorded which).

V and J are TRBV4-1 and TRBJ2-5, with D perhaps matching TRBD1 or TRBD2 (5 bases each). The CDR3 consists of 13 residues. In germline, CDR1 is MGHRA, CDR2 YSYEKL. V lost 3 bases, J lost 9 bases, and 14 bases lay in between. The CDR3 region is CASSHPGTSPQYF. CDR3 DNA: TGCGCCAGCAGCCATCCCGGGACCTCACCCCAGTACTTC.

This clonotype was seen a single time. Here the CDR3 reads CASRQSGKGTNYGYTF. The CDR3 DNA follows: TGTGCCAGCAGGCAGTCGGGAAAGGGGACTAACTATGGCTACACCTTC. The chain uses TRBV28 and TRBJ1-2; possibly TRBD1 for D (5 bases). V was trimmed by 6 bases and J by 0 bases, leaving 17 bases between them. The CDR3 is 16 residues long. Germline CDR1 is MDHEN and CDR2 is SYDVKM.

This clonotype was counted between two and nine times. V is TRBV11-2 and J is TRBJ1-5; no clear D gene. This CDR3 region has 13 residues. The germline V and J ends were trimmed by 5 bases and 1 base, with 6 bases remaining between them. Per germline, CDR1 SGHAT and CDR2 FQNNGV. CDR3 sequence (DNA): TGTGCCAGCAGCCCACAAAGCAATCAGCCCCAGCATTTT. Translation gives CASSPQSNQPQHF.

V usage is TRBV12-3 or TRBV12-4 and J usage is TRBJ1-4, with D perhaps TRBD1 (6 bases). This CDR3 has 14 residues. V was pared by 5 bases and J by 7 bases, with 14 bases between. The DNA for the CDR3 is TGTGCCAGCAGTCCTAGGGGGGTTCCTGAAAAACTGTTTTTT. Amino acids: CASSPRGVPEKLFF.

This clonotype has just a few counts. The chain couples TRBV7-2 to TRBJ2-2; weak D call: TRBD2 (6 bases). The V gene's germline CDR1 is SGHTA and CDR2 FQGNSA. V lost 2 bases and J lost 1, with 8 bases in between. The CDR3 spans 15 residues. CDR3 in DNA: TGTGCCAGCAGCTTAAGTAGCGGGAACACCGGGGAGCTGTTTTTT. As protein: CASSLSSGNTGELFF. Full variable domain (outside the CDR3, taken from reference TRBV7-2 and TRBJ2-2): GAGVSQSPSNKVTEKGKDVELRCDPISGHTALYWYRQSLGQGLEFLIYFQGNSAPDKSGLPSDRFSAERTGGSVSTLTIQRTQQEDSAVYLCASSLSSGNTGELFFGEGSRLTVL.

This clonotype was seen only a few times. The gene calls are TRBV6-2 or TRBV6-3 and TRBJ2-7; TRBD1 matches at 9 bases. V dropped 5 bases and J dropped 2; count of bases not matched to a gene: 10. CDR3 length: 16 residues. CDR1 and CDR2 (germline): MNHEY, SVGEGT. The CDR3 sequence: CASSPTTGGYAYEQYF. The DNA for the CDR3 is TGTGCCAGCAGTCCTACGACAGGGGGATACGCCTACGAGCAGTACTTC.

As for this clonotype: A read error may produce the germline difference seen at one junction end. This chain links TRBV7-2 with TRBJ2-7, with D uncertain. Germline V gene sequence: CDR1 SGHTA, CDR2 FQGNSA. The CDR3 totals 15 residues. CDR3 nucleotides: TGTGCCCGCAGCTTAGAGCTAGTTCCCTCCTACGAGCAGTACTTC. Its protein product is CARSLELVPSYEQYF.

This chain links TRBV4-1 with TRBJ1-2; D unresolved. The CDR3 runs 13 residues. Germline values: CDR1 MGHRA, CDR2 YSYEKL. With 0 bases removed from V and 5 bases from J, the gap between germline ends came to 7 bases. The CDR3 here is CASSQDIDYGYTF. The CDR3 nucleotides are TGCGCCAGCAGCCAAGATATAGATTATGGCTACACCTTC.

This clonotype has just a few counts. The chain has TRBV4-1 and TRBJ2-7; the match to TRBD2 covers 10 bases. From germline, CDR1 is MGHRA and CDR2 YSYEKL. The CDR3 has 18 amino acids. J lost 3 bases, V lost 1 base, and 12 bases had no gene match. The DNA for the CDR3 is TGCGCCAGCAGCCAAGGATTGTCAGCCGGGACTAGCGACTACGAGCAGTACTTC. Protein product: CASSQGLSAGTSDYEQYF.

A remark on this clonotype: At one end, the junction sequence differs from germline, possibly due to a read error. The V gene is TRBV7-7, the J gene TRBJ2-5; 10 bases match TRBD2. Germline lookup yields CDR1 SSHAT and CDR2 FNYEAQ (reference sequence). The CDR3 sequence is 16 residues long. The CDR3 DNA reads TGTGCTAGCAGCCTTGGGCTAGCGGGAGTATTGGAGACCCAGTACTTC. It specifies CASSLGLAGVLETQYF.

This clonotype was seen more than once but under ten times. The genes are TRBV2 and TRBJ1-5; D is undetermined. This CDR3 spans 13 amino acids. V was clipped by 3 bases and J by 3 bases, with 6 bases between them. The V gene's germline CDR1 is SNHLY and CDR2 FYNNEI. CDR3 sequence (DNA): TGTGCCAGCAGTGACGGCAACAATCAGCCCCAGCATTTT. Its translation: CASSDGNNQPQHF.

V and J are TRBV20-1 and TRBJ1-3; 9 positions agree with TRBD1. CDR3 length: 13 residues. Germline V gene lookup returns CDR1 DFQATT and CDR2 SNEGSKA (reference sequence). V trimming: 4 bases; J trimming: 7 bases; junction bases outside the gene matches: 5. In DNA form, the CDR3 reads TGCAGTGCTAAGGGGGACAGGGCGAACACCATATATTTT. Protein sequence: CSAKGDRANTIYF.

The V and J genes are TRBV24-1 and TRBJ2-3; 8 nucleotides agree with TRBD1. The CDR3 is 16 amino acids. V was pared by 9 bases and J by 6 bases, with 16 bases of the junction left unmatched. CDR1 is KGHDR, CDR2 SFDVKD, per germline. Here the CDR3 DNA reads TGTGCCACCTCTCCTCGAGGGGCAGGGGGCTCTGATACGCAGTATTTT. It yields the protein CATSPRGAGGSDTQYF.

About this clonotype: The DNA is left out, because the CDR3 cannot be placed on it with certainty; the CDR3 is given as TCRdb lists it. This chain joins TRBV6-5 and TRBJ1-2. CDR1 is MNHEY and CDR2 is SVGAGI in the germline V gene. With termini counted, the CDR3 has 12 amino acids. CDR3 residues: CAISYFGNGYTF.

Of note for this clonotype: At one end, the junction sequence differs from germline, possibly due to a read error. The V call is TRBV7-2, the J call TRBJ2-3; D gene uncertain. Germline V lookup: CDR1 SGHTA, CDR2 FQGNSA. The CDR3 extends over 15 amino acids. CDR3 loop: CARSLATGRTDTQYF. As DNA, the CDR3 is TGTGCCCGCAGCTTAGCTACGGGTCGCACAGATACGCAGTATTTT.

This clonotype was detected once. The genes are TRBV6-6 and TRBJ1-5; D ambiguous. Germline loops: CDR1 MNHNY, CDR2 SVGAGI (reference sequence). The CDR3 is 13 amino acids. The germline V and J ends were trimmed by 4 bases and 9 bases, with 13 bases remaining between them. CDR3: CASSSEIRRPQHF. The CDR3 nucleotides are TGTGCCAGCAGTTCCGAAATACGGCGGCCCCAGCATTTT.

In this sample, this clonotype turned up a few times. This chain joins TRBV7-2 and TRBJ1-5; D is possibly TRBD1 (5 bases). CDR3 length: 14 amino acids. Germline CDR1 SGHTA, CDR2 FQGNSA. The V and J ends lost 5 bases and 6 bases respectively, with 14 bases between them. This CDR3 reads CASSRDSSLQPQHF. CDR3 DNA sequence: TGTGCCAGCAGCCGCGACAGTTCCCTTCAGCCCCAGCATTTT.

This clonotype has more than one count but fewer than ten. The V gene is TRBV28, the J gene TRBJ2-7; 7 nucleotides align to TRBD1. This CDR3 spans 16 amino acids. Germline CDR1 MDHEN, CDR2 SYDVKM. The ends lost 5 bases at V and 0 bases at J; junction bases unmatched: 10. In DNA, the CDR3 is TGTGCCAGCAGTCCCCAGGGACAGTCTTACTCCTACGAGCAGTACTTC. Translating gives CASSPQGQSYSYEQYF.

This clonotype was detected a few times. This rearrangement joins TRBV20-1 to TRBJ1-3; a possible D gene is TRBD1 (6 bases). The CDR3 is 11 residues long. V was clipped by 6 bases and J by 4 bases, with 7 bases between them. The germline V gene encodes CDR1 DFQATT and CDR2 SNEGSKA (reference sequence). The CDR3 loop reads CSADRGNTIYF. The CDR3 DNA reads TGCAGTGCGGACAGAGGAAACACCATATATTTT.

The J gene is TRBJ2-1, the V gene TRBV4-3, with a tentative D call TRBD2 (6 bases). CDR1 and CDR2 (germline): LGHNA, YSLEER. Trimming left V 4 bases short and J 0 bases short, with 10 bases between. The CDR3 is 15 amino acids. The CDR3 nucleotides read TGCGCCAGCAGCCGCGGAGGGACCTCCTACAATGAGCAGTTCTTC. It translates to CASSRGGTSYNEQFF.

V is TRBV7-9 and J is TRBJ2-7, with no clear D. Germline V gives CDR1 SEHNR, CDR2 FQNEAQ (reference sequence). V shed 4 bases and J shed 3 bases, with 10 bases lying between them. CDR3 length: 13 amino acids. The CDR3 DNA reads as TGTGCCAGCAGCTCCTTAGGTCTCTACGAGCAGTACTTC. This encodes CASSSLGLYEQYF.

V usage is TRBV9 and J usage is TRBJ1-1, with 7 bases matching TRBD1. Losses at the gene ends were 0 bases for V and 7 bases for J; bases not matched to a gene: 6. Looked up from germline, CDR1 is SGDLS and CDR2 is YYNGEE. This CDR3 is 14 amino acids long. In nucleotides, the CDR3 is TGTGCCAGCAGCGTAGAGGGACAGATGGGTGAAGCTTTCTTT. Protein sequence: CASSVEGQMGEAFF.

The rearrangement joins TRBV4-1 to TRBJ2-7; D is possibly TRBD1 or TRBD2 (5 bases each). This CDR3 comprises 16 residues. Trimming left V 0 bases short and J 3 bases short, with 15 bases between. Germline-derived CDR1 and CDR2 are MGHRA and YSYEKL. The CDR3 nucleotides are TGCGCCAGCAGCCAAGATTGGGTAAAGGGGAGCTACGAGCAGTACTTC. This encodes CASSQDWVKGSYEQYF.

V usage is TRBV4-1 and J usage is TRBJ2-5; 10 bases align to TRBD1. The CDR3 has 17 residues. Germline V gene data show CDR1 as MGHRA and CDR2 as YSYEKL. With 2 bases clipped from V and 4 bases from J, the junction kept 10 bases outside the gene matches. The CDR3 protein is CASSQFRQGAGGETQYF. CDR3 nucleotide sequence: TGCGCCAGCAGCCAATTTAGACAGGGGGCCGGCGGAGAGACCCAGTACTTC.

The gene calls are TRBV2 and TRBJ2-7, with a possible D match to TRBD1 (5 bases). Deletions cut 2 bases from V and 7 bases from J, with 9 bases between. Germline CDR1 is SNHLY and CDR2 is FYNNEI. The CDR3 is made up of 12 amino acids. Written as DNA, the CDR3 is TGTGCCAGCAGTGAATCAGGGTTGGAGCAGTACTTC. Amino acids: CASSESGLEQYF.

This chain connects TRBV20-1 to TRBJ1-5; TRBD1 is a possible D gene (5 bases). Germline CDR1 is DFQATT and CDR2 is SNEGSKA (reference sequence). This CDR3 has 13 amino acids. V was shortened by 6 bases and J by 5 bases, with 14 bases between the two germline ends. CDR3 in DNA: TGCAGTGCAACCGCAGGGTGGGATCAGCCCCAGCATTTT. Translating it yields CSATAGWDQPQHF.